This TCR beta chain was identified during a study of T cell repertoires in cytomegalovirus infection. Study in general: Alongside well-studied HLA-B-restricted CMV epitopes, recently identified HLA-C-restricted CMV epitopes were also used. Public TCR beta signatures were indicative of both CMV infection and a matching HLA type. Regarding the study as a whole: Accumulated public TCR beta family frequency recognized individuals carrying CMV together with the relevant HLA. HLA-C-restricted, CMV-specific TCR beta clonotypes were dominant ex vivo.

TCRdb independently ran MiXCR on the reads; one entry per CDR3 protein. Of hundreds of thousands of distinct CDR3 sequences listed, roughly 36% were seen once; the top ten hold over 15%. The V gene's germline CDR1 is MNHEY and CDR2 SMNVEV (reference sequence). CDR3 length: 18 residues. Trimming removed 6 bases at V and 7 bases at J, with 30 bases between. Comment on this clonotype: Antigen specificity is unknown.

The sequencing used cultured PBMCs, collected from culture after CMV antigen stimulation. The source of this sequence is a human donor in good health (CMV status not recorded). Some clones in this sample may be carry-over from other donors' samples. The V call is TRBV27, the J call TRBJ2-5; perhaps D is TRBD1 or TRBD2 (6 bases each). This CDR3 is CASRGSASPGSKGGTQYF. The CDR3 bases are TGTGCCAGCAGGGGGTCAGCTAGTCCGGGCTCTAAGGGGGGGACCCAGTACTTC.